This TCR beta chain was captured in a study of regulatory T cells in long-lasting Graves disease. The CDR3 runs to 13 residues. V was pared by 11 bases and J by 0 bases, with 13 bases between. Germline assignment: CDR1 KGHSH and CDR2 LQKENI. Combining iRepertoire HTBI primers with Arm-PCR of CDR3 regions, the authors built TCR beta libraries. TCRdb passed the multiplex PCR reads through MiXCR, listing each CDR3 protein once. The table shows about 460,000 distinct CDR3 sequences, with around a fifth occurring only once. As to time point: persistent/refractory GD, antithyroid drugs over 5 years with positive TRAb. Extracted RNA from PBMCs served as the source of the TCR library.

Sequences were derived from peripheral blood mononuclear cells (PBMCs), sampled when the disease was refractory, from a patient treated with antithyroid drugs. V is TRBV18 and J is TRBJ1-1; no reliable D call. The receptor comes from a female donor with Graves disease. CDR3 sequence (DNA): TGTGCCGGAGCCGGAGATATGAACACTGAAGCTTTCTTT. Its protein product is CAGAGDMNTEAFF.